The clone carrying this T cell receptor (beta chain) was recorded many times. Antigen specificity is unknown. Combining iRepertoire HTBI primers with Arm-PCR of CDR3 regions, the authors built TCR beta libraries. Using its own MiXCR run on the multiplex PCR reads, TCRdb lists one record per CDR3 protein. The sample has 200,000 to 250,000 distinct CDR3 sequences, roughly a fifth seen once. The data belong to a study of regulatory T cells in long-lasting Graves disease. Broader study findings: The TCR repertoire of persistent Graves' patients was less diverse than that of newly diagnosed ones.

Time point of the sample: newly diagnosed GD, antithyroid drugs for less than 3 months. Making the TCR library involved RNA that had been extracted from PBMCs. The CDR3 extends over 14 amino acids. The germline V gene has CDR1 SGHTA and CDR2 FQGNSA. The V end lost 10 bases, the J end lost 3 bases, and 17 bases lay between the germline ends. Separately, the same data were catalogued under a study of T cells in Graves' hyperthyroidism and ophthalmopathy. That work adds: During a first-round RT-PCR of the TCR CDR3, the HTBI primer set was used. The model made its ophthalmopathy prediction, and onset followed a median 6.5 months later.

The TCR was taken from a woman between 25 and 40 years old with Graves disease. The specimen was peripheral blood mononuclear cells (PBMCs), collected at new diagnosis, from a patient treated with antithyroid drugs. V and J are TRBV7-2 and TRBJ2-3; D ambiguous. In DNA, the CDR3 is TGTGCCACCTCCCTCCAAAAAAATACAGATACGCAGTATTTT. Translation: CATSLQKNTDTQYF.